The subject of this entry is one T cell receptor beta chain. What it recognizes is unknown. It was through 5'RACE template switching that TCR cDNA was made, with a universal primer site and UMIs added. Each CDR3 protein is one row after TCRdb ran MiXCR on the 5' RACE reads. The table shows about 400,000 distinct CDR3 sequences, with around 6.4% occurring only once. The CDR3 is made up of 17 amino acids. The germline V gene has CDR1 SGHTA and CDR2 FQGTGA. Trimming removed 2 bases at V and 6 bases at J, with 19 bases between. The entry originates in a study of T cells after yellow fever vaccination. Study-wide results and caveats: Booster samples showed a return of most primary-vaccination clones (around 95% CD4, roughly 85% CD8).

The receptor was isolated from a man aged 25-40 years who received the YFV17D yellow fever vaccine. Material: PBMCs, obtained 5 days after the yellow fever booster vaccination. J is TRBJ2-2 and V is TRBV7-3; TRBD2 is a possible D gene (6 bases). The CDR3 DNA reads as TGTGCCAGCAGCTTAGACCCCAGTTCTCGGAGGGCCGGGGAGCTGTTTTTT. It yields the protein CASSLDPSSRRAGELFF. Full variable domain (missing parts from reference TRBV7-3 and TRBJ2-2): GAGVSQTPSNKVTEKGKYVELRCDPISGHTALYWYRQSLGQGPEFLIYFQGTGAADDSGLPNDRFFAVRPEGSVSTLKIQRTERGDSAVYLCASSLDPSSRRAGELFFGEGSRLTVL.